These 24 T cell receptor beta chains share one sample of origin, sequenced in a study of blood T cell repertoires in COVID-19. Clones were read by immunoSEQ multiplex PCR, and TCRdb kept only the in-frame ones, dropping some. Counted here are approximately 220,000 clones, approximately 87% occurring once; the ten biggest clones make up over 2%. Sequences were obtained from peripheral blood. These receptors were obtained from a woman in her forties or fifties with acute or convalescent COVID-19.

This clone was detected only once. The genes are TRBV7-3 and TRBJ1-1; tentative D call: TRBD1 (6 bases). V lost 2 bases and J lost 5, with 15 bases in between. Germline V lookup: CDR1 SGHTA, CDR2 FQGTGA. CDR3 length: 15 amino acids. CDR3 in amino acids: CASSLLHRVGTEAFF. CDR3 DNA sequence: TGTGCCAGCAGCTTATTACACAGGGTAGGGACTGAAGCTTTCTTT.

This clone was recorded only once. The V call is TRBV7-9, the J call TRBJ2-7; 8 bases are shared with TRBD1. Germline CDR1 SEHNR, CDR2 FQNEAQ (reference sequence). Unmatched junction bases numbered 9, after V lost 5 bases and J lost 6 bases. This CDR3 is 14 amino acids long. The CDR3 here is CASSPRTGTGEQYF. The CDR3 nucleotides read TGTGCCAGCAGCCCCCGGACAGGGACGGGCGAGCAGTACTTC.

The rearrangement links TRBV2 to TRBJ2-2; 8 bases are a match to TRBD1. The junction had 4 bases not matched to a gene; V was cut back by 6 bases and J by 4 bases. CDR1 is SNHLY, CDR2 FYNNEI, per germline. The CDR3 is 14 amino acids. The CDR3 reads CASRTGTGTGELFF. CDR3 sequence (DNA): TGTGCCAGCAGAACCGGGACAGGCACCGGGGAGCTGTTTTTT.

The genes are TRBV24-1 and TRBJ1-5, with a weak D call TRBD1 (5 bases). The CDR3 spans 17 residues. Looked up from germline, CDR1 is KGHDR and CDR2 is SFDVKD. The ends were cut back, 4 bases at V and 0 bases at J, with 15 bases in the middle. CDR3 residues: CATSDKTARYSNQPQHF. The CDR3 DNA is TGTGCCACCAGTGACAAGACAGCCCGTTATAGCAATCAGCCCCAGCATTTT.

This clone was counted once. The V gene is TRBV10-3, the J gene TRBJ2-7; 12 bases fit TRBD2. The CDR3 has 14 residues. Unmatched junction bases numbered 6, after V lost 7 bases and J lost 5 bases. From germline, CDR1 is ENHRY and CDR2 SYGVKD. CDR3 DNA sequence: TGTGCCATCAAGGCTAGCGGGGGGGTCAACGAGCAGTACTTC. Its translation: CAIKASGGVNEQYF.

This clone is a singleton in its sample. The V call is TRBV5-6, the J call TRBJ1-1, with 7 nucleotides matching TRBD1. The junction had 18 bases not matched to a gene; V was cut back by 7 bases and J by 12 bases. Looked up from germline, CDR1 is SGHDT and CDR2 is YYEEEE. The CDR3 loop spans 14 amino acids. CDR3 sequence reads: CASSLAWTGTLTFF. Written as DNA, the CDR3 is TGTGCCAGCTCACTTGCGTGGACAGGAACGTTGACTTTCTTT.

The CDR3 bases are TGCGCCAGCAGCCAAGAGTGGACAGGCTATGGCTACACCTTC. It translates to CASSQEWTGYGYTF. The genes are TRBV4-1 and TRBJ1-2; 7 nucleotides agree with TRBD1. The CDR3 loop spans 14 amino acids. Germline lookup yields CDR1 MGHRA and CDR2 YSYEKL. V was clipped by 0 bases and J by 4 bases; unmatched bases: 2.

V gene TRBV6-6 combines with J gene TRBJ2-3; TRBD2 aligns across 7 bases. CDR3 length: 16 amino acids. Unmatched junction bases numbered 12, after V lost 7 bases and J lost 2 bases. CDR1 and CDR2 from the germline V gene are MNHNY and SVGAGI (reference sequence). CDR3 in amino acids: CASIQSLAAHTDTQYF. CDR3 sequence (DNA): TGTGCCAGCATACAAAGCCTAGCGGCGCACACAGATACGCAGTATTTT.

The gene calls are TRBV3-1 (or the pseudogene TRBV3-2) and TRBJ2-1, with 10 bases aligning to TRBD2. Per the germline V gene, CDR1 is LGHDT and CDR2 is YNNKEL (reference sequence). After removal of 1 base from V and 9 bases from J, the junction contained 9 bases not matched to a gene. The CDR3 is 16 amino acids. The CDR3 nucleotides are TGTGCCAGCAGCCAAGTCCTAGCGGGAGAGGGGGGTGAGCAGTTCTTC. Translation: CASSQVLAGEGGEQFF.

V is TRBV14 and J is TRBJ1-3; no reliable D call. V lost 4 bases and J 4 bases, leaving 2 bases between the germline ends. Germline CDR1 and CDR2: SGHDN and FVKESK. The CDR3 covers 11 residues. Here the CDR3 DNA reads TGTGCCAGCAGCCTAGGAAACACCATATATTTT. This sequence encodes CASSLGNTIYF.

The table lists this clone with a count of one. CDR3 sequence: CASSLGYNRGPNTGELFF. The CDR3 nucleotides are TGCGCCAGCAGCTTGGGATATAACAGGGGCCCGAACACCGGGGAGCTGTTTTTT. The rearrangement uses TRBV5-1 and TRBJ2-2; 7 bases fit TRBD1. The germline gives CDR1 SGHRS, CDR2 YFSETQ. There are 18 residues in the CDR3. V trimming: 0 bases; J trimming: 0 bases; junction bases outside the gene matches: 8.

A single count supports this clone. For the CDR3, the DNA is TGTGCCCAAGAGGCGGGAGGGCCTGAGACCCAGTACTTC. Translation gives CAQEAGGPETQYF. This chain connects TRBV30 to TRBJ2-5; 9 bases are shared with TRBD2. J was trimmed by 5 bases and V by 8 bases; bases with no gene match: 9. There are 13 residues in the CDR3. Germline CDR1 GTSNPN, CDR2 SVGIG (reference sequence).

This clone occurred once. The chain has TRBV12-3 or TRBV12-4 and TRBJ1-4, with TRBD1 as a possible D gene (6 bases). Trimming shortened V by 3 bases and J by 7 bases, and 6 bases separated the two germline ends. CDR3 length equals 12 residues. CDR3 nucleotide sequence: TGTGCCAGCAGTTTGGGGGCTGAAAAACTGTTTTTT. Its translation: CASSLGAEKLFF.

The rearrangement links TRBV6-6 to TRBJ2-2; weak D call: TRBD2 (6 bases). V was clipped by 7 bases and J by 1 base, with 13 bases between them. The CDR3 is made up of 15 amino acids. CDR1 and CDR2 from the germline V gene are MNHNY and SVGAGI (reference sequence). CDR3 DNA: TGTGCCAGCACCGAGAGGAGGGGGAACACCGGGGAGCTGTTTTTT. Amino acid sequence: CASTERRGNTGELFF.

The gene calls are TRBV15 and TRBJ1-2; weak D call: TRBD1 (5 bases). The CDR3 totals 15 residues. Germline CDR1 LNHNV, CDR2 YYDKDF (reference sequence). Between the trimmed V and J ends, which lost 3 bases and 0 bases, there was a span of 11 bases. For the CDR3, the DNA is TGTGCCACCAGCAGTCCCCAGACAGCTAACTATGGCTACACCTTC. Amino acids: CATSSPQTANYGYTF.

The chain is built from TRBV19 and TRBJ2-2, with D perhaps TRBD1 (5 bases). V was shortened by 5 bases and J by 6 bases, with 10 bases between the two germline ends. The CDR3 covers 13 residues. The V gene's germline CDR1 is LNHDA and CDR2 SQIVND (reference sequence). CDR3 nucleotide sequence: TGTGCCAGTAGTTTAACAGGACCCGGGGAGCTGTTTTTT. Its translation is CASSLTGPGELFF.

The rearrangement links TRBV27 to TRBJ1-3; no definite D call. Trimming took 2 bases from V and 1 from J, leaving 6 bases between them. The CDR3 loop spans 14 amino acids. Per the germline V gene, CDR1 is MNHEY and CDR2 is SMNVEV (reference sequence). The CDR3 protein is CASSLTVSGNTIYF. The CDR3 bases are TGTGCCAGCAGTTTAACGGTGTCTGGAAACACCATATATTTT.

The V gene is TRBV9, the J gene TRBJ2-5; D is uncertain. The V gene lost 0 bases and the J gene lost 2 bases, with 14 bases spanning the gap. The CDR3 sequence is 16 residues long. Germline V CDR1 and CDR2: SGDLS, YYNGEE. This CDR3 is CASSVAPDLGQETQYF. The CDR3 DNA reads TGTGCCAGCAGCGTAGCCCCTGATCTCGGGCAAGAGACCCAGTACTTC. The whole variable domain, remainder taken from reference TRBV9 and TRBJ2-5, is DSGVTQTPKHLITATGQRVTLRCSPRSGDLSVYWYQQSLDQGLQFLIQYYNGEERAKGNILERFSAQQFPDLHSELNLSSLELGDSALYFCASSVAPDLGQETQYFGPGTRLLVL.

This clone was seen only once. As DNA, the CDR3 is TGTGCCAGCAGCTCCTCCTCAGGGACCTACAATGAGCAGTTCTTC. Protein product: CASSSSSGTYNEQFF. The V gene is TRBV9, the J gene TRBJ2-1, with D possibly being TRBD1 (5 bases). The length of the CDR3 is 15 residues. V was trimmed by 4 bases and J by 2 bases, leaving 13 bases between them. Germline values: CDR1 SGDLS, CDR2 YYNGEE.

The chain recombines TRBV27 with TRBJ1-5, with D tentatively TRBD1 (5 bases). V was shortened by 6 bases and J by 0 bases, with 12 bases between the two germline ends. The CDR3 extends over 15 amino acids. Germline CDR1 MNHEY, CDR2 SMNVEV (reference sequence). CDR3 region: CASSRSRDSNQPQHF. The CDR3 nucleotides read TGTGCCAGCAGCCGCAGCAGGGATAGCAATCAGCCCCAGCATTTT.

The chain joins TRBV7-3 to TRBJ2-1; tentatively, D is TRBD1 (5 bases). The V end was cut by 2 bases, the J end by 9 bases, with 14 bases between. CDR1 is SGHTA, CDR2 FQGTGA, per germline. The CDR3 loop spans 14 amino acids. The CDR3 DNA reads TGTGCCAGCAGCTTACGAGGCAGGGCATCTGAGCAGTTCTTC. Translated: CASSLRGRASEQFF.

The CDR3: CASSPETGDFSGNTIYF. CDR3 coding DNA: TGTGCCAGCTCACCCGAGACAGGGGACTTCTCTGGAAACACCATATATTTT. V is TRBV18 and J is TRBJ1-3, with 8 bases lining up with TRBD1. The CDR3 is made up of 17 amino acids. Trimming removed 3 bases from V and 0 bases from J; junction bases left unmatched: 7. Germline CDR1 reads KGHSH; CDR2 reads LQKENI.

The rearrangement links TRBV3-1 (or the pseudogene TRBV3-2) to TRBJ1-1; 10 bases line up with TRBD1. This CDR3 is built from 15 residues. Germline CDR1 and CDR2: LGHDT and YNNKEL (reference sequence). After removal of 3 bases from V and 1 base from J, the junction contained 2 bases not matched to a gene. CDR3 coding DNA: TGTGCCAGCAGCCAGTGGGACAGGGGGAACACTGAAGCTTTCTTT. The encoded protein is CASSQWDRGNTEAFF.

The V gene is TRBV3-1 (or the pseudogene TRBV3-2), the J gene TRBJ2-3; 8 bases are shared with TRBD1. The V and J ends lost 4 bases and 4 bases, in that order; junction bases with no gene match: 4. CDR3 size: 14 residues. Germline V gene lookup returns CDR1 LGHDT and CDR2 YNNKEL (reference sequence). CDR3 DNA sequence: TGTGCCAGCAGCCCCATACAGGGGGCAGATACGCAGTATTTT. This sequence encodes CASSPIQGADTQYF.